What follows describes a single T cell receptor beta chain. No antigen is known for it. Libraries were prepared by immunoSEQ multiplex PCR; TCRdb keeps only in-frame clonotypes and omits some of them. The sample shows some 80,000 clones, roughly 86% of them seen only once. This sample is drawn from a study of OX40 agonist ivuxolimab in advanced cancers. In the study overall: Partial responses were seen in three patients, one with hepatocellular carcinoma and two with cutaneous melanoma. Notes on the study in general: Nonresponders, in some cases, also had low normalized T-cell clonal expansion.

The receptor comes from an adult with an advanced solid tumor such as melanoma, head and neck, liver or kidney cancer. Specimen: CD4+ or CD8+ T cells sorted from blood, collected in a trial of the OX40 agonist ivuxolimab.

CDR3 loop: CASSLGRENTEAFF. CDR3 bases: TGCGCCAGCAGCTTGGGCAGGGAGAACACTGAAGCTTTCTTT. This rearrangement joins TRBV5-1 to TRBJ1-1, with D possibly matching TRBD1 (5 bases). V was cut by 0 bases and J by 1 base, with 7 bases left in between. The CDR3 is 14 residues long. CDR1 is SGHRS and CDR2 is YFSETQ in the germline V gene.